Listed below are T cell receptor beta chains from one sample, sequenced in a study of CD8 T cells in acute hepatitis C reinfection. Generated by immunoSEQ multiplex PCR, the TCRdb table keeps only in-frame clones and is missing some. Of over 30,000 clones listed, 70% to 90% are singletons. The sequencing input was naive CD8+ T cells from PBMCs. The source is a woman between 18 and 30 years old who spontaneously cleared hepatitis C infection. CDR3s include the opening cysteine and the closing phenylalanine or tryptophan. D genes are given only for firm matches. Not all rows give a size; the values are once, few, many and, for expanded clones, a class.

NA	NA	13	TRBV15	TRBJ2-1	TGTGCCACCAGCAAAAAAGAGAAGAATGAGCAGTTCTTC	CATSKKEKNEQFF
NA	NA	16	TRBV27	TRBJ2-1	TGTGCCAGCAGCTCCCCCGGCTCCTCCTCCTACAATGAGCAGTTCTTC	CASSSPGSSSYNEQFF
NA	few	11	TRBV2	TRBJ1-1	TGTGCCAGCAGTGTTGGTACTGAAGCTTTCTTT	CASSVGTEAFF
TRBD1	NA	20	TRBV2	TRBJ1-1	TGTGCCAGCAGTGGACCCCCGGGACAGGGGGTCTTCGGACCGAACACTGAAGCTTTCTTT	CASSGPPGQGVFGPNTEAFF
NA	NA	13	TRBV27	TRBJ2-3	TGTGCCAGCTGGACCATCAGCACAGATACGCAGTATTTT	CASWTISTDTQYF
NA	NA	15	TRBV12-5	TRBJ2-3	TGTGCTAGTGGTTTAGTGGTAGTATTCACAGATACGCAGTATTTT	CASGLVVVFTDTQYF
NA	NA	14	TRBV9	TRBJ2-7	TGTGCCAGCAGCGTAGGACAGACCTCCTACGAGCAGTACTTC	CASSVGQTSYEQYF
TRBD2	NA	13	TRBV23-1	TRBJ2-1	TGCGCCAGCAGCTCACGGGGGGTACATGAGCAGTTCTTC	CASSSRGVHEQFF
NA	NA	14	TRBV16	TRBJ1-1	TGTGCCAGCAGCCAAGTGTCGGAATACACTGAAGCTTTCTTT	CASSQVSEYTEAFF
TRBD1	NA	15	TRBV6-1	TRBJ2-1	TGTGCCAGCAGTGAAGCTTTAGGGGGCTATAATGAGCAGTTCTTC	CASSEALGGYNEQFF
TRBD2	NA	16	TRBV6-5	TRBJ2-1	TGTGCCAGCAGTTACGTCGCGGGAGGGCCGTACAATGAGCAGTTCTTC	CASSYVAGGPYNEQFF
NA	NA	13	TRBV9	TRBJ2-2	TGTGCCAGCAGCGGGGAGGGGGGCGGGGAGCTGTTTTTT	CASSGEGGGELFF
NA	NA	13	TRBV27	TRBJ1-2	TGTGCCAGCGGATCGTATGGTCTGCTCGGCTACACCTTC	CASGSYGLLGYTF
NA	NA	15	TRBV27	TRBJ2-3	TGTGCCAGCAGCAACTCTGGGAGCTTTCGGGATACGCAGTATTTT	CASSNSGSFRDTQYF
TRBD2	NA	15	TRBV10-3	TRBJ2-7	TGTGCCATCAGTGAGTCTGGACTAGCGGCTTACGAGCAGTACTTC	CAISESGLAAYEQYF
NA	NA	13	TRBV7-2	TRBJ2-7	TGTGCCAGCAGCTTAGCTATCACCTACGAGCAGTACTTC	CASSLAITYEQYF
TRBD2	NA	19	TRBV29-1	TRBJ2-1	TGCAGCGTTGAAGGCCCGGGACTAGCGGGAGTCCACTCTCCTCATGAGCAGTTCTTC	CSVEGPGLAGVHSPHEQFF
NA	NA	15	TRBV19	TRBJ2-7	TGTGCCAGTAGTAGTCTAGGACGGATGACCTACGAGCAGTACTTC	CASSSLGRMTYEQYF
NA	NA	12	TRBV13	TRBJ2-1	TGTGCCAGCAGCGACAAGGACAATGAGCAGTTCTTC	CASSDKDNEQFF
NA	NA	15	TRBV7-9	TRBJ1-5	TGTGCCAGCAGCTTGGACAGCCTGGGGGATCAGCCCCAGCATTTT	CASSLDSLGDQPQHF
NA	NA	14	TRBV15	TRBJ2-1	TGTGCCACCACCCCCGAATGGGGCTACAATGAGCAGTTCTTC	CATTPEWGYNEQFF
NA	NA	15	TRBV6-1	TRBJ2-7	TGTGCCAGCAGTGAAATCAGGGAAGCCCCCTACGAGCAGTACTTC	CASSEIREAPYEQYF
NA	NA	14	TRBV10-3	TRBJ1-1	TGTGCCAGCAGAGAACAGGGCGTGAACACTGAAGCTTTCTTT	CASREQGVNTEAFF
NA	NA	14	TRBV13	TRBJ1-4	TGTGCCAGCAGCTTAATGGGGGGCAATGAAAAACTGTTTTTT	CASSLMGGNEKLFF
NA	once	15	TRBV30	TRBJ2-1	TGTGCCTGGACTGAGGGCAGTTCATCCTACAATGAGCAGTTCTTC	CAWTEGSSSYNEQFF
NA	NA	14	TRBV29-1	TRBJ2-5	TGCAGCGTTGAGGTGACAGGACACCAAGAGACCCAGTACTTC	CSVEVTGHQETQYF